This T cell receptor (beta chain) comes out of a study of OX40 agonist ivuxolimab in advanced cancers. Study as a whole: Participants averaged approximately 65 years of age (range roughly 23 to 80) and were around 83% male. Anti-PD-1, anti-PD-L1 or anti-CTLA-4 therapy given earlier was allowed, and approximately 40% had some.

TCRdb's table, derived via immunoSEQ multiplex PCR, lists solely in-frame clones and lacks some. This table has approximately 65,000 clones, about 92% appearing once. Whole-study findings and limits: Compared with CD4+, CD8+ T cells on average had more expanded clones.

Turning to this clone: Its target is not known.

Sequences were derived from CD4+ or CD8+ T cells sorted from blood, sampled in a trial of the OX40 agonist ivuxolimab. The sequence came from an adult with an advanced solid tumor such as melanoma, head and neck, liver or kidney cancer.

The CDR3 spells CASRGDRGLRSPLHF. CDR3 DNA: TGTGCCAGCAGGGGTGACAGGGGGCTGCGTTCACCCCTCCACTTT. The chain joins TRBV2 to TRBJ1-6, with TRBD1 matching 10 bases. V was clipped by 6 bases and J by 9 bases; unmatched bases: 8. The CDR3 is made up of 15 amino acids. Germline V gene lookup returns CDR1 SNHLY and CDR2 FYNNEI.